The next 7 T cell receptor beta chains were all read from a single sample in a study of neurological immune-mediated disorders. TCRdb independently ran MiXCR on the 5' RACE reads; one entry per CDR3 protein. The repertoire holds roughly 66,000 distinct CDR3 sequences, with roughly 4.4% as singletons. Sequenced: PBMCs. These receptors originate from a woman in her 70s with multiple sclerosis.

This clonotype was detected ten times or more. The rearrangement links TRBV6-2 or TRBV6-3 to TRBJ2-1; the D is unclear. V gave up 2 bases and J gave up 2 bases, with 10 bases separating them. CDR1 is MNHEY, CDR2 SVGEGT, per germline. This CDR3 contains 15 residues. The CDR3 reads CASSYLDQPYNEQFF. In DNA, the CDR3 is TGTGCCAGCAGTTACCTCGACCAACCCTACAATGAGCAGTTCTTC.

This clonotype came up many times. V and J are TRBV5-1 and TRBJ2-5; D unresolved. V lost 1 base and J lost 4, with 8 bases in between. The CDR3 runs 13 residues. CDR1 and CDR2 from the germline V gene are SGHRS and YFSETQ. CDR3 DNA: TGCGCCAGCAGCTTGTCTAGAGGAGAGACCCAGTACTTC. This sequence encodes CASSLSRGETQYF.

Only a few counts were recorded for this clonotype. V is TRBV4-3 and J is TRBJ2-3, with 12 bases matching TRBD2. V lost 2 bases to trimming and J lost 0 bases; unmatched junction nucleotides: 12. Germline CDR1 reads LGHNA; CDR2 reads YSLEER. The CDR3 is 20 amino acids. The CDR3 DNA reads as TGCGCCAGCAGCCAACAAGAGGCTAGCGGGAGGGGTCCTAGCACAGATACGCAGTATTTT. It translates to CASSQQEASGRGPSTDTQYF.

About this clonotype itself: A clone one base away is much larger, so this may be a read error. This sequence joins TRBV6-2 or TRBV6-3 and TRBJ2-2; D not certain. CDR1 is MNHEY, CDR2 SVGEGT, per germline. This CDR3 spans 14 amino acids. Trimming cost V 7 bases and J 1 base, with 10 bases left between them. Here the CDR3 DNA reads TGTGCCAGCAAAACGTGGGAGAACACCGGGGAGCTGTTTTTT. Its protein product is CASKTWENTGELFF.

This clonotype was recorded at least ten times. The rearrangement links TRBV20-1 to TRBJ2-7; TRBD1 agrees at 8 bases. The junction had 12 bases not matched to a gene; V was cut back by 1 base and J by 4 bases. Germline V gene sequence: CDR1 DFQATT, CDR2 SNEGSKA (reference sequence). The CDR3 is 16 amino acids. The CDR3 reads CSARADRGFPTYEQYF. DNA for the CDR3: TGCAGTGCTAGAGCTGACAGGGGATTTCCTACATACGAGCAGTACTTC.

The chain joins TRBV7-9 to TRBJ1-1; no clear D gene. The germline gives CDR1 SEHNR, CDR2 FQNEAQ (reference sequence). V was shortened by 2 bases and J by 7 bases, with 8 bases between the two germline ends. This CDR3 contains 12 residues. The CDR3 sequence is CASSLKTYEAFF. CDR3 in DNA: TGTGCCAGCAGCTTAAAGACCTATGAAGCTTTCTTT.

The rearrangement uses TRBV7-9 and TRBJ2-1; 7 bases match TRBD2. The V gene end was trimmed by 8 bases and the J gene end by 6 bases; junction bases not matched to a gene: 7. CDR3 size: 13 residues. CDR1 is SEHNR, CDR2 FQNEAQ, per germline (reference sequence). The CDR3 region has the DNA TGTGCCAGCGGAGCGGGACCGGGCAATGAGCAGTTCTTC. This translates into CASGAGPGNEQFF.